Listed below are T cell receptor beta chains from one sample, sequenced in a study. TCRdb recomputed calls from the 5' RACE reads with MiXCR, one row per CDR3 protein. The table lists over 8,000 distinct CDR3 sequences, approximately 67% of them singletons, with approximately 4.5% in the top ten. The specimen was tumor-infiltrating naive CD4+ T cells sorted from the breast tumor. All receptors come from a female donor with breast cancer. CDR3s include the opening cysteine and the closing phenylalanine or tryptophan. A D gene is named only where the DNA matches it firmly. A clone size is listed for some rows: how often the clone was seen (once, few, many), or a class if it is expanded.

d_call	v_call	j_call	clone_size	cdr3_nt	cdr3_aa
-	TRBV6-5	TRBJ2-1	-	TGTGCCAGCAGTTACCGGGCCCCCCAGTACAATGAGCAGTTCTTC	CASSYRAPQYNEQFF
-	TRBV12-3/TRBV12-4	TRBJ2-1	-	TGTGCCAGCAGTTTCTCGCAGGGGACTAATGAGCAGTTCTTC	CASSFSQGTNEQFF
TRBD1	TRBV4-1	TRBJ2-6	-	TGCGCCAGCAGCCAAGAAGGACAGGGCTCTGGGGCCAACGTCCTGACTTTC	CASSQEGQGSGANVLTF
TRBD1	TRBV5-6	TRBJ1-2	-	TGTGCCAGCAGCCTAATGACAGGGGAGGTCTATGGCTACACCTTC	CASSLMTGEVYGYTF
-	TRBV5-1	TRBJ1-1	-	TGTGCCAGCAGCTTGGAACAGGGTTGGGCTGAAGCTTTCTTT	CASSLEQGWAEAFF
-	TRBV9	TRBJ1-6	-	TGTGCCAGCAGCTCAGTCGGGTATAATTCACCCCTCCACTTT	CASSSVGYNSPLHF
-	TRBV10-2	TRBJ2-3	-	TGCGCTAGCCGGGGTAGCACAGATACGCAGTATTTT	CASRGSTDTQYF
-	TRBV20-1	TRBJ1-5	-	TGCAGTGCCTCTCCCCCCGGGGTTAGCAATCAGCCCCAGAATTTT	CSASPPGVSNQPQNF
TRBD2	TRBV7-2	TRBJ2-7	-	TGTGCCAGCAGTTTAGCGGGGGCCACCATGATCTACGAGCAGTACTTC	CASSLAGATMIYEQYF
-	TRBV29-1	TRBJ1-2	once	TGCAGCGCTACGATAGAACGGAACTATGGCTACACCTTC	CSATIERNYGYTF
-	TRBV10-3	TRBJ2-1	few	TGTGCCAGCAGTTTATTGGGACAAAGCGCCTACAATGAGCAGTTCTTC	CASSLLGQSAYNEQFF
TRBD2	TRBV7-7	TRBJ2-2	-	TGTGCTAGCAGCTCGGGAGGGGCCGGGGAGCTGTTTTTT	CASSSGGAGELFF
TRBD1	TRBV2	TRBJ1-5	-	TGTGCCAGCAGCGGGACAGTCAATAGCAATCAGCCCCAGCATTTT	CASSGTVNSNQPQHF
TRBD1	TRBV6-1	TRBJ1-5	-	TGTGCCAGCAGTGAATGGGGACAGGGAGGTGGTCAGCCCCAGCATTTT	CASSEWGQGGGQPQHF
-	TRBV15	TRBJ2-7	-	TGTGCCACCAGCAGAGATGGGCTAGACGAGCAGTACTTC	CATSRDGLDEQYF
-	TRBV20-1	TRBJ2-7	few	TGCAGTGCTAGACAATCCTCCTACGAGCAGTACTTC	CSARQSSYEQYF
-	TRBV20-1	TRBJ1-5	-	TGCAGTGCCAGCGGGAGGTCCCTGAATCAGCCCCAGCATTTT	CSASGRSLNQPQHF
-	TRBV6-2/TRBV6-3	TRBJ1-5	few	TGTGCCAGCAGTCTGGGGTTCGGGGCCCAGCATTTT	CASSLGFGAQHF
TRBD2	TRBV6-5	TRBJ2-1	-	TGTGCCAGCAGTTACTCTATTTGGGGACTAGGCAATGAGCAGTTCTTC	CASSYSIWGLGNEQFF
-	TRBV7-6	TRBJ2-1	-	TGTGCCAGCAGCTCCCGGACAGCGGCAAATGAGCAGTTCTTC	CASSSRTAANEQFF
-	TRBV20-1	TRBJ2-7	-	TGCAGTGCTAGAGCTAACTACGAGCAGTACTTC	CSARANYEQYF
-	TRBV7-3	TRBJ1-1	-	TGTGCCAGCAGCAGCCCGCTCGGCACTGAAGCTTTCTTT	CASSSPLGTEAFF
-	TRBV4-2	TRBJ2-7	-	TGTGCCAGCAGCCAAGTTGGCAGGGACGAGCAGTACTTC	CASSQVGRDEQYF
-	TRBV20-1	TRBJ1-5	-	TGCAGTGGCGGAAGGAGCAATCAGCCCCAGCATTTT	CSGGRSNQPQHF
TRBD2	TRBV5-1	TRBJ2-3	few	TGCGCCAGCAGTCGGCTGCTAGCGGGAGCCACAGATACGCAGTATTTT	CASSRLLAGATDTQYF
TRBD2	TRBV28	TRBJ2-7	-	TGTGCCAGCAGTAGAGGGGGTACTAGCGGCGCGGCCTATGAGCAGTACTTC	CASSRGGTSGAAYEQYF
-	TRBV5-6	TRBJ2-3	-	TGTGCCAGCAGCTTGTATCTTGGCCCTAGCACAGATACGCAGTATTTT	CASSLYLGPSTDTQYF
-	TRBV5-1	TRBJ2-5	once	TGCGCCAGCAGCTTGGCCAGCGAAGAGACCCAGTACTTC	CASSLASEETQYF
TRBD1	TRBV2	TRBJ2-7	-	TGTGCCAGCAGTGAAGCGCGCCAGGGACAGCGATCTTGGGGGAGATCTTACGAGCAGTACTTC	CASSEARQGQRSWGRSYEQYF
-	TRBV5-1	TRBJ2-3	-	TGCGCCAGCAGCTACCAGACGGAGGGGGGAGATACGCAGTATTTT	CASSYQTEGGDTQYF
-	TRBV5-1	TRBJ1-1	once	TGCGCCAGCAGCTCCCGGACAGAACAACCCCCACGGAGGGACACTGAAGCTTTCTTT	CASSSRTEQPPRRDTEAFF
TRBD2	TRBV7-7	TRBJ2-1	once	TGTGCTAGCAGTCCCGGGACTAGCGGTTACAATGAGCAGCTCTTC	CASSPGTSGYNEQLF